These 15 T cell receptor beta chains came from one sample sequenced in a study of shared clonotypes between healthy human individuals. TCRdb's copy holds only in-frame clones and misses some; the assay was immunoSEQ multiplex PCR. The sample lists more than 2 million clones, around 95% occurring once. Material: naive CD4+ T cells sorted from blood. The subset here: CD45RA+ positively selected. The origin of the receptors is a man younger than 35 in good health.

The chain links TRBV6-1 to TRBJ2-1; 13 nucleotides agree with TRBD2. The V gene's germline CDR1 is MNHNS and CDR2 SASEGT. Unmatched junction bases numbered 9, after V lost 4 bases and J lost 0 bases. This CDR3 region has 19 residues. The CDR3 loop is CASSARTSGSPSSYNEQFF. The CDR3 nucleotides read TGTGCCAGCAGTGCCCGGACTAGCGGGAGTCCCTCCTCCTACAATGAGCAGTTCTTC.

V gene TRBV9 combines with J gene TRBJ2-1, with D perhaps matching TRBD2 (5 bases). Germline V gives CDR1 SGDLS, CDR2 YYNGEE. The CDR3 runs 14 residues. Deletions cut 0 bases from V and 6 bases from J, with 10 bases between. In nucleotides, the CDR3 is TGTGCCAGCAGCGTAGAACTAGTCCTCAATGAGCAGTTCTTC. Encoded protein: CASSVELVLNEQFF. The full variable domain, in which reference TRBV9 and TRBJ2-1 provide the parts outside the CDR3, is DSGVTQTPKHLITATGQRVTLRCSPRSGDLSVYWYQQSLDQGLQFLIQYYNGEERAKGNILERFSAQQFPDLHSELNLSSLELGDSALYFCASSVELVLNEQFFGPGTRLTVL.

This clone has a single count. The genes are TRBV7-2 and TRBJ1-4; D gene ambiguous. The CDR3 is made up of 15 amino acids. CDR1 is SGHTA, CDR2 FQGNSA, per germline. Trimming took off 2 bases at V and 0 bases at J, with 7 bases between the two ends. CDR3 residues: CASSLLRSTNEKLFF. CDR3 DNA sequence: TGTGCCAGCAGCTTATTGCGGTCAACTAATGAAAAACTGTTTTTT.

The chain employs TRBV28 and TRBJ1-2; D not certain. The germline V gene has CDR1 MDHEN and CDR2 SYDVKM. The CDR3 sequence is 15 residues long. Trimming took off 2 bases at V and 7 bases at J, with 17 bases between the two ends. The CDR3 DNA follows: TGTGCCAGCAGTTTACGGGGTGGCAGGCTAGCTGGCTACACCTTC. It yields the protein CASSLRGGRLAGYTF.

The rearrangement joins TRBV11-2 to TRBJ1-1, with D tentatively TRBD1 (5 bases). With 3 bases removed from V and 5 bases from J, the gap between germline ends came to 19 bases. The CDR3 has 16 amino acids. The germline gives CDR1 SGHAT, CDR2 FQNNGV. CDR3 nucleotide sequence: TGTGCCAGCAGCTTGGGGTCAGGGCTCTGGGGGACTGAAGCTTTCTTT. Protein product: CASSLGSGLWGTEAFF. The full variable domain, its missing parts supplied by reference TRBV11-2 and TRBJ1-1, is EAGVAQSPRYKIIEKRQSVAFWCNPISGHATLYWYQQILGQGPKLLIQFQNNGVVDDSQLPKDRFSAERLKGVDSTLKIQPAKLEDSAVYLCASSLGSGLWGTEAFFGQGTRLTVV.

The V call is TRBV5-6, the J call TRBJ2-2; 10 nucleotides match TRBD1. The germline V gene encodes CDR1 SGHDT and CDR2 YYEEEE. The CDR3 has 15 amino acids. V gave up 4 bases and J gave up 7 bases; unmatched junction bases: 7. The CDR3 nucleotides read TGTGCCAGCAGCCGGGACAGGGGATTTAACGGGGAGCTGTTTTTT. Translation gives CASSRDRGFNGELFF.

V is TRBV27 and J is TRBJ2-7, with D possibly TRBD2 on 5 matching bases. Germline CDR1 reads MNHEY; CDR2 reads SMNVEV (reference sequence). The CDR3 is 15 residues long. The ends were cut back, 8 bases at V and 5 bases at J, with 22 bases in the middle. CDR3 residues: CASDSFGGQKNEQYF. DNA for the CDR3: TGTGCCAGCGACTCCTTCGGCGGGCAGAAGAACGAGCAGTACTTC.

The chain uses TRBV7-6 and TRBJ1-2; D is unclear. The CDR3 length is 16 residues. Germline CDR1 is SGHVS and CDR2 is FNYEAQ. Trimming removed 1 base from V and 5 bases from J, with 17 bases in between. The CDR3 sequence: CASSLGGFGLGYGYTF. The CDR3, as DNA: TGTGCCAGCAGCTTAGGCGGGTTTGGGCTCGGGTATGGCTACACCTTC.

The V gene is TRBV7-9, the J gene TRBJ1-2; the match to TRBD1 covers 8 bases. The CDR3 contains 13 residues. Germline trimming cut 4 bases from V and 4 bases from J; bases unmatched to any gene: 2. From germline, CDR1 is SEHNR and CDR2 FQNEAQ (reference sequence). This CDR3 reads CASSWDRPYGYTF. Written as DNA, the CDR3 is TGTGCCAGCAGCTGGGACAGGCCCTATGGCTACACCTTC. The full variable domain, its missing parts supplied by reference TRBV7-9 and TRBJ1-2, is DTGVSQNPRHKITKRGQNVTFRCDPISEHNRLYWYRQTLGQGPEFLTYFQNEAQLEKSRLLSDRFSAERPKGSFSTLEIQRTEQGDSAMYLCASSWDRPYGYTFGSGTRLTVV.

This rearrangement joins TRBV7-3 to TRBJ1-1, with a tentative D call TRBD1 (6 bases). Trimming stripped 6 bases from V and 4 bases from J, with 12 bases between. The CDR3 covers 13 residues. Germline V CDR1 and CDR2: SGHTA, FQGTGA. This CDR3 reads CASSLRQATEAFF. CDR3 DNA sequence: TGTGCCAGCAGTCTTAGACAGGCCACTGAAGCTTTCTTT. Looking up the rest from reference TRBV7-3 and TRBJ1-1 gives the full variable domain: GAGVSQTPSNKVTEKGKYVELRCDPISGHTALYWYRQSLGQGPEFLIYFQGTGAADDSGLPNDRFFAVRPEGSVSTLKIQRTERGDSAVYLCASSLRQATEAFFGQGTRLTVV.

The rearrangement uses TRBV7-2 and TRBJ2-2; D tentatively fits TRBD1 or TRBD2 (5 bases each). This CDR3 has 14 residues. Germline CDR1 SGHTA, CDR2 FQGNSA. Trimming stripped 6 bases from V and 7 bases from J, with 15 bases between. CDR3 amino acids: CASSSVRGHGELFF. CDR3 sequence (DNA): TGTGCCAGCAGTTCGGTACGGGGCCACGGGGAGCTGTTTTTT.

The J gene is TRBJ1-1, the V gene TRBV7-9; D might be TRBD1 (5 bases). Germline values: CDR1 SEHNR, CDR2 FQNEAQ (reference sequence). CDR3 length: 14 amino acids. Trimming pared 6 bases from V and 3 bases from J, leaving 14 bases between. CDR3: CASRPPDSHTEAFF. In nucleotides, the CDR3 is TGTGCCAGCAGACCACCTGACAGCCACACTGAAGCTTTCTTT.

The rearrangement uses TRBV6-5 and TRBJ1-2; 8 bases align to TRBD1. This CDR3 spans 14 amino acids. With 6 bases clipped from V and 4 bases from J, the junction kept 7 bases outside the gene matches. Germline V gene sequence: CDR1 MNHEY, CDR2 SVGAGI. The CDR3 region has the DNA TGTGCCAGCAGCCAGACAGGGGAATCCTATGGCTACACCTTC. It is translated as CASSQTGESYGYTF.

This clone was detected a few times. V usage is TRBV6-6 and J usage is TRBJ2-5; D is undetermined. With 5 bases removed from V and 4 bases from J, the gap between germline ends came to 11 bases. The CDR3 length is 13 residues. Germline V gives CDR1 MNHNY, CDR2 SVGAGI (reference sequence). This CDR3 reads CASSQAATETQYF. The DNA for the CDR3 is TGTGCCAGCAGTCAGGCAGCGACAGAGACCCAGTACTTC.

Note on this clone: This sample also contains other DNA sequences that code for the same CDR3. The J gene is TRBJ1-2, the V gene TRBV6-5, with a possible D match to TRBD1 (5 bases). The germline V gene has CDR1 MNHEY and CDR2 SVGAGI. CDR3 length equals 13 residues. V lost 6 bases, J lost 4 bases, and 12 bases lay in between. The CDR3 bases are TGTGCCAGCAGCCGCACCGACAGCTATGGCTACACCTTC. It specifies CASSRTDSYGYTF.